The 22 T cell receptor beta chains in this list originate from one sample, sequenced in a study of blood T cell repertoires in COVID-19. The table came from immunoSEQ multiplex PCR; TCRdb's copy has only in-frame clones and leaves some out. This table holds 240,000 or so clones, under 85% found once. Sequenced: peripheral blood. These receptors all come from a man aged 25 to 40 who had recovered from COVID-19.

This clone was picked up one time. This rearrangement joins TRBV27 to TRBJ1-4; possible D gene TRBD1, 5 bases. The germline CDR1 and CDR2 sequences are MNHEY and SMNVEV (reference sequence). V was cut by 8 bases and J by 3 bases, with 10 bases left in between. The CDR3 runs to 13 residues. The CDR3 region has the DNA TGTGCCAGCCGGGGACTGGCTAATGAAAAACTGTTTTTT. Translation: CASRGLANEKLFF. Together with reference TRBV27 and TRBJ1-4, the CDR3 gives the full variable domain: EAQVTQNPRYLITVTGKKLTVTCSQNMNHEYMSWYRQDPGLGLRQIYYSMNVEVTDKGDVPEGYKVSRKEKRNFPLILESPSPNQTSLYFCASRGLANEKLFFGSGTQLSVL.

The CDR3 protein is CASSLRLDGTDTQYF. The CDR3 nucleotides read TGTGCCAGCAGCTTAAGACTAGACGGCACAGATACGCAGTATTTT. This rearrangement joins TRBV13 to TRBJ2-3; maybe TRBD2 (6 bases). Trimming took 2 bases from V and 1 from J, leaving 10 bases between them. The CDR3 is 15 residues long. CDR1 is PRHDT and CDR2 is FYEKMQ in the germline V gene (reference sequence).

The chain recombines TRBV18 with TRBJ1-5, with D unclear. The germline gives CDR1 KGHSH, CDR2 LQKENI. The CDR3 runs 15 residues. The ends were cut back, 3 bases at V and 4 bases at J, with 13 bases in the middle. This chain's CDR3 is CASSPSLAENQPQHF. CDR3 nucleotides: TGTGCCAGCTCACCCTCTTTAGCAGAGAATCAGCCCCAGCATTTT.

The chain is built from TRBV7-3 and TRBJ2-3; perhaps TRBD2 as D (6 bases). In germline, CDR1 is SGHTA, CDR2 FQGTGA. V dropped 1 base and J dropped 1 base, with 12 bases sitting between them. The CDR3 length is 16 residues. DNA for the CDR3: TGTGCCAGCAGCTTAAGCGTGGCTAGCGGCACAGATACGCAGTATTTT. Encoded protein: CASSLSVASGTDTQYF.

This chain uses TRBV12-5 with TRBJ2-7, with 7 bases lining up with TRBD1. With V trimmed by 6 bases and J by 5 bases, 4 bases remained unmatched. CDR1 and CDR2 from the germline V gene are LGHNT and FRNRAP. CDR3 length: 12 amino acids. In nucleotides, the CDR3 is TGTGCTAGTGGCCACAGGGGCCACGAGCAGTACGTC. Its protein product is CASGHRGHEQYV.

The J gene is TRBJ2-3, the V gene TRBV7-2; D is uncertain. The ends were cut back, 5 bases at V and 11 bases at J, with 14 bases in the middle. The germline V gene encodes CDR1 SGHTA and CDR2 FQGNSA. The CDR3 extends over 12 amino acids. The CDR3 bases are TGTGCCAGCAGCCAGGCCTCTCAAATGCAGTATTTT. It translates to CASSQASQMQYF. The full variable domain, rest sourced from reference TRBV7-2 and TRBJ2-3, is GAGVSQSPSNKVTEKGKDVELRCDPISGHTALYWYRQSLGQGLEFLIYFQGNSAPDKSGLPSDRFSAERTGGSVSTLTIQRTQQEDSAVYLCASSQASQMQYFGPGTRLTVL.

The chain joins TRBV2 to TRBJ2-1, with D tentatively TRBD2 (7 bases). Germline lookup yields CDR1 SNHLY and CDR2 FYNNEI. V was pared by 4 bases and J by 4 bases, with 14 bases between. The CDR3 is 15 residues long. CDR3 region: CASSVGGTPYNEQFF. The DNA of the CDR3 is TGTGCCAGCAGTGTGGGAGGGACACCGTACAATGAGCAGTTCTTC.

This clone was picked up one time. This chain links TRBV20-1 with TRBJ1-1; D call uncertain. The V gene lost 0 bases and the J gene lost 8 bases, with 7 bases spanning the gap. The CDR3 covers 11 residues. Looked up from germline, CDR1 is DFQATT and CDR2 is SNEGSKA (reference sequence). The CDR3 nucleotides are TGCAGTGCTAGAGATGAGGGAGAAGCTTTCTTT. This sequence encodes CSARDEGEAFF.

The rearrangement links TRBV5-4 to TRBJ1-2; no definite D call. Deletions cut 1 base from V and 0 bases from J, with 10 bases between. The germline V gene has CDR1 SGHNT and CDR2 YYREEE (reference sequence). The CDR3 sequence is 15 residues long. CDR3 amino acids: CASSLLSGTNYGYTF. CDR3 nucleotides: TGTGCCAGCAGCTTGTTGTCAGGAACTAACTATGGCTACACCTTC.

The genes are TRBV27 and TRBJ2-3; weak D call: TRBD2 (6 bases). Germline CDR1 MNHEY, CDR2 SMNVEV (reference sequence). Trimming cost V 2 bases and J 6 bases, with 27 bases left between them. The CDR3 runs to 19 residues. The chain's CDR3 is CASSLRGPGRTYRGDTQYF. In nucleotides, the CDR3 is TGTGCCAGCAGTTTACGCGGTCCAGGGAGGACCTACCGGGGGGATACGCAGTATTTT.

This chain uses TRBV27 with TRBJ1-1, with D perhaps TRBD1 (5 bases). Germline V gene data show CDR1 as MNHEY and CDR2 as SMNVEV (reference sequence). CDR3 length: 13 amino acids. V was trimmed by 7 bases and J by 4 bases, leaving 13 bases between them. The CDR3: CASTNGGFTEAFF. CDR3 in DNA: TGTGCCAGCACAAACGGGGGATTCACTGAAGCTTTCTTT.

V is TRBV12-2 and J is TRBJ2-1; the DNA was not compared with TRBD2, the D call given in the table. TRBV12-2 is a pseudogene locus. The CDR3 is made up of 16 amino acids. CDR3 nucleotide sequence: TGTGCAAGTCGCCCCCCGATGGTAGCGGAGCCCCATGAGCAGTTCTTC. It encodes CASRPPMVAEPHEQFF.

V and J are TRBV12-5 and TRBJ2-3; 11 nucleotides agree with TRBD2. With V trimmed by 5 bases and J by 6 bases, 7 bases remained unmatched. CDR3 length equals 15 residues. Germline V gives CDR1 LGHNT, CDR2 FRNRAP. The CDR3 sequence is CASGTGTSGPDTQYF. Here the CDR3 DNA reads TGTGCTAGTGGTACGGGGACTAGCGGCCCGGATACGCAGTATTTT.

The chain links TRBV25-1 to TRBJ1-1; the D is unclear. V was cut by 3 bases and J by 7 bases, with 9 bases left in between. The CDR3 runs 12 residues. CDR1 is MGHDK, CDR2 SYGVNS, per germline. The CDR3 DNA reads TGTGCCAGCAGTGATCCCAGACTTGAAGCTTTCTTT. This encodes CASSDPRLEAFF.

The CDR3 protein is CASSVSLRAGNTIYF. The CDR3 DNA follows: TGTGCCAGCAGTGTGTCTTTACGAGCCGGAAACACCATATATTTT. V is TRBV2 and J is TRBJ1-3; D is undetermined. Germline V gene lookup returns CDR1 SNHLY and CDR2 FYNNEI. The CDR3 runs 15 residues. Trimming took 4 bases from V and 4 from J, leaving 14 bases between them.

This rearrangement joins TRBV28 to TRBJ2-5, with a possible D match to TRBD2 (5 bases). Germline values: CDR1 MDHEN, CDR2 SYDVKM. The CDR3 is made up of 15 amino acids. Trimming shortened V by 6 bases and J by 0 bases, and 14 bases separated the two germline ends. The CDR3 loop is CASSIGSGNQETQYF. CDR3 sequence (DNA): TGTGCCAGCAGCATTGGGAGCGGCAACCAAGAGACCCAGTACTTC.

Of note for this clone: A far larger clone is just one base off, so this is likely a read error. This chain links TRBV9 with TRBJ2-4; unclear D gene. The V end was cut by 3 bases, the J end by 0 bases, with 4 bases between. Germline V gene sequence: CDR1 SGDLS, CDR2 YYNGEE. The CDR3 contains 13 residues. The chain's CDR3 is CASSGVAKNIQYF. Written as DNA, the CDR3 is TGTGCCAGCAGCGGAGTAGCCAAAAACATTCAGTACTTC. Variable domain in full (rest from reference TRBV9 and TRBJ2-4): DSGVTQTPKHLITATGQRVTLRCSPRSGDLSVYWYQQSLDQGLQFLIQYYNGEERAKGNILERFSAQQFPDLHSELNLSSLELGDSALYFCASSGVAKNIQYFGAGTRLSVL.

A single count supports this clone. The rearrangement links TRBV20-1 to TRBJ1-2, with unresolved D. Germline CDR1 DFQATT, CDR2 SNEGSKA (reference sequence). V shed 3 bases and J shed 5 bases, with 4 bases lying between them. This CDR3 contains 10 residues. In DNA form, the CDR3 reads TGCAGTGCTAGCCTTTATGGCTACACCTTC. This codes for CSASLYGYTF.

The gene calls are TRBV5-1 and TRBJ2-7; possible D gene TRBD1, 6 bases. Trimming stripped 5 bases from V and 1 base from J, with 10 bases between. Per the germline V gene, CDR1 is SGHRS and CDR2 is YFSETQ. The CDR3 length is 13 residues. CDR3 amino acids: CASSRDTSYEQYV. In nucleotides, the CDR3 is TGCGCCAGCAGTCGGGACACGTCCTACGAGCAGTACGTC.

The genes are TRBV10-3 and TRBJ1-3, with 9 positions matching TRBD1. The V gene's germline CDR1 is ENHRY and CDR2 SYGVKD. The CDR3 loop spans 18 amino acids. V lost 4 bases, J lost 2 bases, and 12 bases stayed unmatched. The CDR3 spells CAISGPGQGLSTGNTIYF. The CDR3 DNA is TGTGCCATCAGTGGCCCGGGACAGGGTTTATCAACTGGAAACACCATATATTTT.

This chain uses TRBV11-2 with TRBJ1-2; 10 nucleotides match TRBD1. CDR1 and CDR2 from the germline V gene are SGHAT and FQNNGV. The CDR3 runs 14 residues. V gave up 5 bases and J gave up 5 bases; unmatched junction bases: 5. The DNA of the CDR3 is TGTGCCAGCAGCGCCGGACAGGGGGGATATGGCTACACCTTC. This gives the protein CASSAGQGGYGYTF. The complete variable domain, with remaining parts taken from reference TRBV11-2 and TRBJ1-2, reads EAGVAQSPRYKIIEKRQSVAFWCNPISGHATLYWYQQILGQGPKLLIQFQNNGVVDDSQLPKDRFSAERLKGVDSTLKIQPAKLEDSAVYLCASSAGQGGYGYTFGSGTRLTVV.

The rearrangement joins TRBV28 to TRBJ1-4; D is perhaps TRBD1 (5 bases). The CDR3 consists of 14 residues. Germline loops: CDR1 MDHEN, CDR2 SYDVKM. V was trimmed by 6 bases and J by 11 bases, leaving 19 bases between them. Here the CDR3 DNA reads TGTGCCAGCAGCTGGACTCGGAGGGACTGGAAACTGTTTTTT. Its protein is CASSWTRRDWKLFF.